These 8 T cell receptor beta chains originate from one sample sequenced in a study of cytomegalovirus exposure and HLA in healthy donors. Amplification used 60 Vbeta primers and 13 Jbeta primers. Repertoires were generated with immunoSEQ multiplex PCR, while TCRdb's copy carries only in-frame clones and drops some. The sample contains around 160,000 clones, around 83% of which appear only once. The sample comprised PBMCs. The receptors were gathered from a man aged 45-60 years in good health and CMV-seropositive.

The sample holds a few counts of this clone. The chain combines TRBV7-9 with TRBJ2-5; D perhaps matches TRBD1 (6 bases). The CDR3 has 14 residues. CDR1 is SEHNR and CDR2 is FQNEAQ in the germline V gene (reference sequence). Trimming removed 0 bases from V and 4 bases from J, with 9 bases in between. The CDR3 DNA is TGTGCCAGCAGCTTAGCATCAGGGGCAGAGACCCAGTACTTC. It specifies CASSLASGAETQYF.

V is TRBV19 and J is TRBJ2-7; 10 bases are shared with TRBD1. Germline V gives CDR1 LNHDA, CDR2 SQIVND (reference sequence). The CDR3 sequence is 15 residues long. Trimming removed 4 bases from V and 3 bases from J; junction bases left unmatched: 6. The CDR3 sequence: CASSTPGQGLYEQYF. The CDR3 DNA reads TGTGCCAGTAGTACCCCGGGACAGGGGCTCTACGAGCAGTACTTC.

The V and J genes are TRBV5-5 and TRBJ2-3; 8 bases are shared with TRBD2. The CDR3 length is 17 residues. In germline, CDR1 is SGHKS, CDR2 YYEKEE (reference sequence). With V trimmed by 2 bases and J by 4 bases, 12 bases remained unmatched. The chain's CDR3 is CASSFSDRGGVADTQYF. The CDR3, as DNA: TGTGCCAGCAGCTTTTCGGATCGGGGGGGCGTTGCAGATACGCAGTATTTT.

The chain has TRBV27 and TRBJ2-7; no clear D. The CDR3 loop spans 13 amino acids. CDR1 and CDR2 (germline): MNHEY, SMNVEV (reference sequence). V gave up 3 bases and J gave up 7 bases, with 13 bases separating them. DNA of the CDR3: TGTGCCAGCAGTTTTGGCGTGGCGAGGGAGCAGTACTTC. It specifies CASSFGVAREQYF.

DNA for the CDR3: TGCGCCAGCAGCCAAGGGCCAGAATTGAACACTGAAGCTTTCTTT. Translated: CASSQGPELNTEAFF. The chain recombines TRBV4-3 with TRBJ1-1; no clear D gene. The CDR3 loop spans 15 amino acids. Germline CDR1 LGHNA, CDR2 YSLEER. The ends were cut back, 1 base at V and 0 bases at J, with 9 bases in the middle.

The rearrangement uses TRBV18 and TRBJ2-1, with D uncertain. Trimming pared 4 bases from V and 1 base from J, leaving 5 bases between. CDR1 KGHSH and CDR2 LQKENI come from the germline V gene. This CDR3 region has 13 residues. In DNA, the CDR3 is TGTGCCAGCTCACGAGGATCCTACAATGAGCAGTTCTTC. Protein: CASSRGSYNEQFF.

The chain combines TRBV28 with TRBJ2-1, with 12 positions matching TRBD2. V gave up 5 bases and J gave up 3 bases; unmatched junction bases: 5. CDR3 length: 16 residues. The germline V gene has CDR1 MDHEN and CDR2 SYDVKM. The CDR3 DNA reads as TGTGCCAGCAGTCCACGGACTAGCGGGATCTACAATGAGCAGTTCTTC. It is translated as CASSPRTSGIYNEQFF.

Only one count was recorded for this clone. The chain carries TRBV19 and TRBJ2-7; 7 positions match TRBD1. CDR3 length equals 13 residues. V shed 9 bases, J shed 3 bases, and the junction held 8 bases outside the gene matches. In germline, CDR1 is LNHDA, CDR2 SQIVND (reference sequence). In nucleotides, the CDR3 is TGTGCCAGCGCCCCGGGACAGAACTACGAGCAGTACTTC. Amino acids: CASAPGQNYEQYF.